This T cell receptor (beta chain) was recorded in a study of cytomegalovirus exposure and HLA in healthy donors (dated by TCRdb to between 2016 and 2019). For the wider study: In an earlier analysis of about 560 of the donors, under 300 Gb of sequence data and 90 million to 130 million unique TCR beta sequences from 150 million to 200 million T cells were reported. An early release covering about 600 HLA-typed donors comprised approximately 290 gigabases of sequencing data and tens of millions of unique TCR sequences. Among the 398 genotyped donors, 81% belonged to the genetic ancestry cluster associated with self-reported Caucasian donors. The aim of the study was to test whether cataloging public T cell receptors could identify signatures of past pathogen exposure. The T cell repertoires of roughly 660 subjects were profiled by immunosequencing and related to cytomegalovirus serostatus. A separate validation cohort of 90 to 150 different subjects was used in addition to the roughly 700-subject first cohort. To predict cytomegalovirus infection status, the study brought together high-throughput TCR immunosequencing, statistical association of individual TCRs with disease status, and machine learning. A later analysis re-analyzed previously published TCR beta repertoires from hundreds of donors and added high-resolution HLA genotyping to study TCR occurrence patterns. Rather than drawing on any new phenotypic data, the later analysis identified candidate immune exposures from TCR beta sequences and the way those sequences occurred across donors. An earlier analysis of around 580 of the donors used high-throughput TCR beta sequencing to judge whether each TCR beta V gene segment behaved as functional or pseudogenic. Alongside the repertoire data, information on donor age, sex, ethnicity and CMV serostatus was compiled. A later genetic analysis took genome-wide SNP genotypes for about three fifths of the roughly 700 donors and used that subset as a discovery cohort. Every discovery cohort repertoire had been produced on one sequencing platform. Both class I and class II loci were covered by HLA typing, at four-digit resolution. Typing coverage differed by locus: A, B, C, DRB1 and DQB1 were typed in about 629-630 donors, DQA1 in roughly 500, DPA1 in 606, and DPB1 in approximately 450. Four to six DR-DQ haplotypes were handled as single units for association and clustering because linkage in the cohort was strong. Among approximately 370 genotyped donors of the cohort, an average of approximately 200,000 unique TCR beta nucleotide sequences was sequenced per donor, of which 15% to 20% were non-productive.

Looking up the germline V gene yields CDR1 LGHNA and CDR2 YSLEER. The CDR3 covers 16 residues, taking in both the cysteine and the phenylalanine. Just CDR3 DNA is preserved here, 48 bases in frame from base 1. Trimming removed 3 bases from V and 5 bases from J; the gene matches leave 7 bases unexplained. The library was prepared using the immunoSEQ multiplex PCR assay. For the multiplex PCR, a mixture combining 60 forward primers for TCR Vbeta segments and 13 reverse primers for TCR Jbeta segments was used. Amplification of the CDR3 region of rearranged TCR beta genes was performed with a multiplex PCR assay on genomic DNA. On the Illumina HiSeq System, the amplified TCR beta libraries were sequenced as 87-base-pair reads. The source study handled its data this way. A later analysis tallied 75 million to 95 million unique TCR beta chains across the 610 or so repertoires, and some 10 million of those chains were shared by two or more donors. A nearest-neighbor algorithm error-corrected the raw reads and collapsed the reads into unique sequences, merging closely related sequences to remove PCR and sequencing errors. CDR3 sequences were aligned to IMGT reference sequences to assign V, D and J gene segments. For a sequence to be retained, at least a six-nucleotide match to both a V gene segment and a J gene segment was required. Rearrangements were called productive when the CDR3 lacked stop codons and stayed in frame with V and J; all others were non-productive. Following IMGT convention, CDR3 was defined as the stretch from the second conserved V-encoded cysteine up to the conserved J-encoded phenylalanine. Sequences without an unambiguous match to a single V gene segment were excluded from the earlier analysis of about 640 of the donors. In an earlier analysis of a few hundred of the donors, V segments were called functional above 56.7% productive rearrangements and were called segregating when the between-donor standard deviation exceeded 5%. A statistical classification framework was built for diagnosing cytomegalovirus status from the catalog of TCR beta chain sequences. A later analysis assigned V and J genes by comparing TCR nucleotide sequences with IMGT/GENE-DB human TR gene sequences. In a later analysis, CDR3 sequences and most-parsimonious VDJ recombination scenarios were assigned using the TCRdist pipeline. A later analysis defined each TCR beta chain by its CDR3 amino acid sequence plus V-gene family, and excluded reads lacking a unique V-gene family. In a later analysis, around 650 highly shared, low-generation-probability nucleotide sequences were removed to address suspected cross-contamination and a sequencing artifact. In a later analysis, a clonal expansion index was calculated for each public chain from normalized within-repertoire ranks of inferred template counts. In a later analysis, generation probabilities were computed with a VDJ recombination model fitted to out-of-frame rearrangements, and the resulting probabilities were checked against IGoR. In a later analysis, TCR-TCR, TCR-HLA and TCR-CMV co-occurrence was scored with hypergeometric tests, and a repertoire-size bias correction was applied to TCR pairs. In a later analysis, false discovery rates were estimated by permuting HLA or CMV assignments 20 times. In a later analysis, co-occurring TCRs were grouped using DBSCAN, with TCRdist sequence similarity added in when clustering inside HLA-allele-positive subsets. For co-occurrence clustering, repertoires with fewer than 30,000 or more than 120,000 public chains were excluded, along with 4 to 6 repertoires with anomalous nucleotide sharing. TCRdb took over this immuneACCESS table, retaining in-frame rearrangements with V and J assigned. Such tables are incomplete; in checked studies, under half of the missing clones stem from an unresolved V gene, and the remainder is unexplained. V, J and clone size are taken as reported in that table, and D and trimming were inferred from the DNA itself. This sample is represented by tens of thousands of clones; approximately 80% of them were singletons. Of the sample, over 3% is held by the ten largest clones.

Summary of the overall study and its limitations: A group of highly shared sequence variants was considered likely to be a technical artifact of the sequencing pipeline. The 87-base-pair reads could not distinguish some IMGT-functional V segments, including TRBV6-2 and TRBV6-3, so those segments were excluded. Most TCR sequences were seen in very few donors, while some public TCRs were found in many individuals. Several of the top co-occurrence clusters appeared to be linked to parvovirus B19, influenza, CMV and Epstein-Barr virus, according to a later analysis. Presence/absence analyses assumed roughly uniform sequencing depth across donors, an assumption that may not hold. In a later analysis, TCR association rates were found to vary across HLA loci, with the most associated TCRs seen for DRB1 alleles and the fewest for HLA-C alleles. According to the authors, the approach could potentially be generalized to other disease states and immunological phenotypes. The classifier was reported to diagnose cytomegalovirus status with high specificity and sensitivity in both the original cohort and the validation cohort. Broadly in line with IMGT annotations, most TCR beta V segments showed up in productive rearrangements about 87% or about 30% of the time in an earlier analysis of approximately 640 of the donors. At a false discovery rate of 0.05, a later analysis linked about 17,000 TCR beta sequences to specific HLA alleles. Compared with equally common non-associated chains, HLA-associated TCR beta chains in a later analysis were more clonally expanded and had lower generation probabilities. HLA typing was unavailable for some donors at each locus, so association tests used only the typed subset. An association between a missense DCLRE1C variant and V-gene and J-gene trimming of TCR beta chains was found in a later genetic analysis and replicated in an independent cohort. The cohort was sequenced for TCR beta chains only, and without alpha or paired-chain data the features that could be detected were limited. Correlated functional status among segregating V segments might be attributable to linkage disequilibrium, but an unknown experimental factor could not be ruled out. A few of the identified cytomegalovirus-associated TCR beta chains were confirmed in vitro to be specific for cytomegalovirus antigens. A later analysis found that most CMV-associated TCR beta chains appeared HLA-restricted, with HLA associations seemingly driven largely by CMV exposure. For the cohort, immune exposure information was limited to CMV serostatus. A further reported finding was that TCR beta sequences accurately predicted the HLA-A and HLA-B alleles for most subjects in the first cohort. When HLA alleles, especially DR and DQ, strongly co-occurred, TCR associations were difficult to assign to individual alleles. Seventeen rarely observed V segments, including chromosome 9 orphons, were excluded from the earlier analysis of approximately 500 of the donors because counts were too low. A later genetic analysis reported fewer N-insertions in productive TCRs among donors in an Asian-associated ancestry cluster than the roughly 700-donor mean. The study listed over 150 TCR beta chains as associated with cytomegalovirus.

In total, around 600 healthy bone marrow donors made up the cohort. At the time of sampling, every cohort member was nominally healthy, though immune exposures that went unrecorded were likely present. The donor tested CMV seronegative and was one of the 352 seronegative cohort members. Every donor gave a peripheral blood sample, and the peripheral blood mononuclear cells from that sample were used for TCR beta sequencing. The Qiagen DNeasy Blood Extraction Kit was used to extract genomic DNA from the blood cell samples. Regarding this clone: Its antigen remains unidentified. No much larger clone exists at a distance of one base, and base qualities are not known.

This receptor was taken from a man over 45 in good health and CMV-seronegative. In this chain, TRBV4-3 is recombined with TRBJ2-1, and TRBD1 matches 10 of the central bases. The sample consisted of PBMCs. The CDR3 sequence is CASSHVGTGDNNEQFF. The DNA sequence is TGCGCCAGCAGCCACGTCGGGACAGGGGATAACAATGAGCAGTTCTTC.